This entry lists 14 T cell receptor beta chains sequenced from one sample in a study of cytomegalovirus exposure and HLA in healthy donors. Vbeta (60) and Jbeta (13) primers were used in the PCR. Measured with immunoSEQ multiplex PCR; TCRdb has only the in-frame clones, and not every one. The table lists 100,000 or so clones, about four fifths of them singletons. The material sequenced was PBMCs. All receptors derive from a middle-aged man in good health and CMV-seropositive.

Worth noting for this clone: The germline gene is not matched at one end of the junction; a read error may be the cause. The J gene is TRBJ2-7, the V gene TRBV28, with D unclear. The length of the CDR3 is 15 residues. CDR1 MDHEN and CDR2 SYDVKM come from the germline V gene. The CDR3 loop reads CAGSFGSATSYEQYF. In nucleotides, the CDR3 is TGTGCCGGCAGTTTCGGGTCAGCCACATCCTACGAGCAGTACTTC.

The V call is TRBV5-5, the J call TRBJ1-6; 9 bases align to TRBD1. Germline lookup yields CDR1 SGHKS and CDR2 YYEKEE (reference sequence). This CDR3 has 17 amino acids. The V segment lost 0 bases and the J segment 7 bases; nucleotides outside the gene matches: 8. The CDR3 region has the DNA TGTGCCAGCAGCTTGGATACAGGACAGGGGCAGAATTCACCCCTCCACTTT. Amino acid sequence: CASSLDTGQGQNSPLHF.

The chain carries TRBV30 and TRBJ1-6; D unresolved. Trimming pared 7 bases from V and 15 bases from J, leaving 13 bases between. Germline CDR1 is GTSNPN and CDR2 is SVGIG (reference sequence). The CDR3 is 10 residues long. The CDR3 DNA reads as TGTGCCTACGGACTGTCTGACCTCCACTTT. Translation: CAYGLSDLHF.

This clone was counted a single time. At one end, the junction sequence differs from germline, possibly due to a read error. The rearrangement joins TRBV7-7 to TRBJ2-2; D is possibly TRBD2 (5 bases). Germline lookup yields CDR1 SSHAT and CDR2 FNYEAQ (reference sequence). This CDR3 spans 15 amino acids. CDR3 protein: CASSFALANTGELFF. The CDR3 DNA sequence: TGTGCTAGCAGCTTTGCTCTAGCCAACACCGGGGAGCTGTTTTTT. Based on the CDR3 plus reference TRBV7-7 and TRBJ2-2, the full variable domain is GAGVSQSPRYKVTKRGQDVTLRCDPISSHATLYWYQQALGQGPEFLTYFNYEAQPDKSGLPSDRFSAERPEGSISTLTIQRTEQRDSAMYRCASSFALANTGELFFGEGSRLTVL.

The CDR3 DNA follows: TGTGCCAGCTCACCGGGACAAAGCAATGAGCAGTTCTTC. It translates to CASSPGQSNEQFF. The chain carries TRBV18 and TRBJ2-1, with a weak D call TRBD1 (6 bases). V lost 3 bases and J 6 bases, leaving 9 bases between the germline ends. The CDR3 is made up of 13 amino acids. Germline V gives CDR1 KGHSH, CDR2 LQKENI.

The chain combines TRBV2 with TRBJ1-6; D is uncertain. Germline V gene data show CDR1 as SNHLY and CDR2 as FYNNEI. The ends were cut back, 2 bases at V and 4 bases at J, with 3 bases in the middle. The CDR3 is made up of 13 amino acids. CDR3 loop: CASSERYNSPLHF. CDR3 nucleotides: TGTGCCAGCAGTGAACGGTATAATTCACCCCTCCACTTT.

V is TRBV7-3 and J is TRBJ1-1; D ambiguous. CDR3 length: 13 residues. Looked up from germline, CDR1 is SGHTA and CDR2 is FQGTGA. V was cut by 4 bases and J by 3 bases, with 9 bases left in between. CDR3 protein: CASSSNRDTEAFF. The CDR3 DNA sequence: TGTGCCAGCAGCTCGAACCGGGACACTGAAGCTTTCTTT.

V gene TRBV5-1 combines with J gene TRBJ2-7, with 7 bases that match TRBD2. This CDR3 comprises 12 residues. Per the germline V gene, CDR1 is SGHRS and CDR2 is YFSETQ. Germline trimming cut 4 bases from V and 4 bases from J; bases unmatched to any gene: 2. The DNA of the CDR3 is TGCGCCAGCAGCCCCGGGGGGTACGAGCAGTACTTC. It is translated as CASSPGGYEQYF. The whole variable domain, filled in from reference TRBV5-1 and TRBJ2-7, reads KAGVTQTPRYLIKTRGQQVTLSCSPISGHRSVSWYQQTPGQGLQFLFEYFSETQRNKGNFPGRFSGRQFSNSRSEMNVSTLELGDSALYLCASSPGGYEQYFGPGTRLTVT.

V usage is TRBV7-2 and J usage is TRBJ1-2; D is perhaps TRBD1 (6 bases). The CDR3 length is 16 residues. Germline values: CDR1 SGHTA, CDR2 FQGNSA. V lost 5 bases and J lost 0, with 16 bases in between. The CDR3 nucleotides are TGTGCCAGCAGCCCATACGGCAGGGGAACTAACTATGGCTACACCTTC. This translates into CASSPYGRGTNYGYTF.

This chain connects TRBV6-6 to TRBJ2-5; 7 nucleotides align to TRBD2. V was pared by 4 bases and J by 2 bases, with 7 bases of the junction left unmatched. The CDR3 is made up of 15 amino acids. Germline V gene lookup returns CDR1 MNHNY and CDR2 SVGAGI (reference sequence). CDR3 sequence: CASSSPLAVQETQYF. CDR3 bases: TGTGCCAGCAGTTCCCCCCTAGCGGTACAAGAGACCCAGTACTTC.

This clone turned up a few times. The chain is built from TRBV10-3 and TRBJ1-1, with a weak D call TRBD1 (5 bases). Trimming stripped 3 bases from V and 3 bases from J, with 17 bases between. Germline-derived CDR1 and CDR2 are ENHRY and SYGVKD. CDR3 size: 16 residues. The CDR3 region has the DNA TGTGCCATCAGTGACGCGGGGGGGGACTGGGACACTGAAGCTTTCTTT. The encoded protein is CAISDAGGDWDTEAFF.

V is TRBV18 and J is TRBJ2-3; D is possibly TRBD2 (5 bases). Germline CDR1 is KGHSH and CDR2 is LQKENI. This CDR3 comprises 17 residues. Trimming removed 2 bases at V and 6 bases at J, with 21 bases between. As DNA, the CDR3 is TGTGCCAGCTCACCAAGGCCAGGAGGCCTTATCCCCGATACGCAGTATTTT. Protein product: CASSPRPGGLIPDTQYF.

The CDR3 coding sequence is TGTGCCAGCAGTGCCCCCCCCCTCGAGCAGTACTTC. This gives the protein CASSAPPLEQYF. This chain links TRBV6-1 with TRBJ2-7; D is uncertain. V lost 4 bases to trimming and J lost 6 bases, with 10 bases between them. This CDR3 contains 12 residues. Germline CDR1 MNHNS, CDR2 SASEGT.

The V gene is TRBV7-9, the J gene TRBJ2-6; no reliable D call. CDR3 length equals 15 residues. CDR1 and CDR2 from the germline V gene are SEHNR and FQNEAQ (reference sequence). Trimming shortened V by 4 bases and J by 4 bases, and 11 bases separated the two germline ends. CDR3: CASSWPLGGANVLTF. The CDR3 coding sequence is TGTGCCAGCAGCTGGCCTTTGGGCGGGGCCAACGTCCTGACTTTC.